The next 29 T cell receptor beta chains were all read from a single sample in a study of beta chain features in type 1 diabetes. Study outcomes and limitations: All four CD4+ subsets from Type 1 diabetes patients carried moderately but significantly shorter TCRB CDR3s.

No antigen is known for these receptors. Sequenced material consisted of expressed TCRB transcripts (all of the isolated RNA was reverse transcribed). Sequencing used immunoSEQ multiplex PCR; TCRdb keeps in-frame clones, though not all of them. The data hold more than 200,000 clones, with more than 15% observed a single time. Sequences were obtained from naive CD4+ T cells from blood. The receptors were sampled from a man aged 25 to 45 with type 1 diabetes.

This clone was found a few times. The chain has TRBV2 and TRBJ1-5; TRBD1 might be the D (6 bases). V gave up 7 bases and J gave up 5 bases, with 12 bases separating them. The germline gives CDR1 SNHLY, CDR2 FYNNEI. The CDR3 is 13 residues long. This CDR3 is CASNTGKDQPQHF. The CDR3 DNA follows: TGTGCCAGCAATACAGGGAAGGATCAGCCCCAGCATTTT. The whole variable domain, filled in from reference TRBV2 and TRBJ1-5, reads EPEVTQTPSHQVTQMGQEVILRCVPISNHLYFYWYRQILGQKVEFLVSFYNNEISEKSEIFDDQFSVERPDGSNFTLKIRSTKLEDSAMYFCASNTGKDQPQHFGDGTRLSIL.

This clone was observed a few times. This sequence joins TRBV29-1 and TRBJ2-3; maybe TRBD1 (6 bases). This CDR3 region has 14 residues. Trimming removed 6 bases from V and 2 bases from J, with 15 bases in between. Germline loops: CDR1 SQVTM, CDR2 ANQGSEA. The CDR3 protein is CSVTNRALTDTQYF. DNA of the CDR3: TGCAGCGTAACTAACAGGGCCCTCACAGATACGCAGTATTTT.

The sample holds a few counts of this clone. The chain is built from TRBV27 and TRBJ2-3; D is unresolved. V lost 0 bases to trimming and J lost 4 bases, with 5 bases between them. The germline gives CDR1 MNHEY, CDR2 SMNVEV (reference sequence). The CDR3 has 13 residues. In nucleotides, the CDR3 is TGTGCCAGCAGTTTATCTCGGGCAGATACGCAGTATTTT. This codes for CASSLSRADTQYF.

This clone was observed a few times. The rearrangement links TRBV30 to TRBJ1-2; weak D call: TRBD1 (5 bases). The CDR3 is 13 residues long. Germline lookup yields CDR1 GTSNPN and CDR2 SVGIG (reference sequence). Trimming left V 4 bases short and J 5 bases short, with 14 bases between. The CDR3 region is CAWIPPGKYGYTF. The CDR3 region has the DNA TGTGCCTGGATCCCGCCAGGGAAGTATGGCTACACCTTC. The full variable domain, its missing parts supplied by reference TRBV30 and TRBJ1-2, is SQTIHQWPATLVQPVGSPLSLECTVEGTSNPNLYWYRQAAGRGLQLLFYSVGIGQISSEVPQNLSASRPQDRQFILSSKKLLLSDSGFYLCAWIPPGKYGYTFGSGTRLTVV.

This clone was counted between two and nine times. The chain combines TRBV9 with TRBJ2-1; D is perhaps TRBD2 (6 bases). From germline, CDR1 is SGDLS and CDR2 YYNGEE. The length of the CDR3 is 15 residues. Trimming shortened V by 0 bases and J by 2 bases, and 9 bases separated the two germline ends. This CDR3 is CASSVAGDPYNEQFF. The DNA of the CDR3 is TGTGCCAGCAGCGTAGCGGGAGATCCCTACAATGAGCAGTTCTTC. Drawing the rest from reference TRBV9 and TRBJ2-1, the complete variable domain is DSGVTQTPKHLITATGQRVTLRCSPRSGDLSVYWYQQSLDQGLQFLIQYYNGEERAKGNILERFSAQQFPDLHSELNLSSLELGDSALYFCASSVAGDPYNEQFFGPGTRLTVL.

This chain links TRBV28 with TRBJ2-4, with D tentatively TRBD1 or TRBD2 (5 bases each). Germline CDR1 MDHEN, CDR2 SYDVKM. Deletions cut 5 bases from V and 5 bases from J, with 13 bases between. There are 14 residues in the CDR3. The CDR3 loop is CASSRGGSENIQYF. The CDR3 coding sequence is TGTGCCAGCAGTCGTGGGGGATCGGAAAACATTCAGTACTTC.

CDR3 sequence reads: CASSLAPQGARYEQYF. DNA for the CDR3: TGCGCCAGCAGCTTGGCCCCCCAGGGGGCAAGATACGAGCAGTACTTC. The chain employs TRBV5-1 and TRBJ2-7; TRBD1 aligns across 8 bases. This CDR3 has 16 residues. CDR1 SGHRS and CDR2 YFSETQ come from the germline V gene. With 0 bases clipped from V and 4 bases from J, the junction kept 9 bases outside the gene matches.

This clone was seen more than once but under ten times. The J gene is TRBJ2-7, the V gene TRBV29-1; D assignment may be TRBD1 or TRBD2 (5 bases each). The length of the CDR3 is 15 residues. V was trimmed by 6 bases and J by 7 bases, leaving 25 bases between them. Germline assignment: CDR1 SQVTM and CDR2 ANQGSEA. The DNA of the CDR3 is TGCAGCGTGCAGGCAGGGAGACCTAAGCTACGAGAGCAGTACTTC. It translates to CSVQAGRPKLREQYF.

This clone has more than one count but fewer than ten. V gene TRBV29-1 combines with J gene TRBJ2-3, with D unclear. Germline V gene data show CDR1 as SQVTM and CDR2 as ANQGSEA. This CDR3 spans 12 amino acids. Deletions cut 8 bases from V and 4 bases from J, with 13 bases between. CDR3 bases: TGCAGCCTACGAGTGGGCGCAGATACGCAGTATTTT. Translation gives CSLRVGADTQYF.

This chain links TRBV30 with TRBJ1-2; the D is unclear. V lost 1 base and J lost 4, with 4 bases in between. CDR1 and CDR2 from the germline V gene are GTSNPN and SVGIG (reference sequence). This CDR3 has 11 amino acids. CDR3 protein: CAWSGIYGYTF. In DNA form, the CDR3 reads TGTGCCTGGAGTGGGATCTATGGCTACACCTTC.

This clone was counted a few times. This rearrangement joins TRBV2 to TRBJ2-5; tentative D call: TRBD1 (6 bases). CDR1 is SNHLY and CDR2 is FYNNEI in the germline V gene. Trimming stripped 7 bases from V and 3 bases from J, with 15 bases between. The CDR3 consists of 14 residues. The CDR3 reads CASTEQGMEETQYF. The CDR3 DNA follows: TGTGCCAGCACCGAACAGGGAATGGAAGAGACCCAGTACTTC.

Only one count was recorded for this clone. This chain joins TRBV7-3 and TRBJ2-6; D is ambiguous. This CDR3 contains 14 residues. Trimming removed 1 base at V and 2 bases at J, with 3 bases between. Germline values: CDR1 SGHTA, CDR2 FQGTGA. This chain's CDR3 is CASSLSPGANVLTF. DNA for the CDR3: TGTGCCAGCAGCTTAAGCCCTGGGGCCAACGTCCTGACTTTC.

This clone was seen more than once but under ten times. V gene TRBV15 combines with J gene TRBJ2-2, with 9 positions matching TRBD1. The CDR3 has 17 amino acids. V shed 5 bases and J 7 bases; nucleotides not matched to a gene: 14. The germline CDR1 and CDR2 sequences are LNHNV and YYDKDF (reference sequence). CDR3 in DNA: TGTGCCACCAGCGGCTTAGAGGGACAGGGCAAAGGCGGGGAGCTGTTTTTT. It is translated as CATSGLEGQGKGGELFF. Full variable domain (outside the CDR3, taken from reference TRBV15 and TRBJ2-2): DAMVIQNPRYQVTQFGKPVTLSCSQTLNHNVMYWYQQKSSQAPKLLFHYYDKDFNNEADTPDNFQSRRPNTSFCFLDIRSPGLGDTAMYLCATSGLEGQGKGGELFFGEGSRLTVL.

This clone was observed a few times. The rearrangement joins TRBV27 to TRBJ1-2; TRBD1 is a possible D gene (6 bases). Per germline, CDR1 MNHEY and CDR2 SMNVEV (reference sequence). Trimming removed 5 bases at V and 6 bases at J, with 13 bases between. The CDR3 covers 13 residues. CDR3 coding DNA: TGTGCCAGCAGTACAACAGGGTCCGATGGCTACACCTTC. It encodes CASSTTGSDGYTF.

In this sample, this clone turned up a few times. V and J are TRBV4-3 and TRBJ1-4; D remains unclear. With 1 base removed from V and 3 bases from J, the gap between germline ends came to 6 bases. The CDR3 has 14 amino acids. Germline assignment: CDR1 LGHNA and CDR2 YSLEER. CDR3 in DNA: TGCGCCAGCAGCCAAGGGAGTCCTAATGAAAAACTGTTTTTT. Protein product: CASSQGSPNEKLFF.

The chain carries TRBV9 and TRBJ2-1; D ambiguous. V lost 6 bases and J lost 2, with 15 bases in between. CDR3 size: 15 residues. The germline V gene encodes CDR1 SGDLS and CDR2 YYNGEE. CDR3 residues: CASNLDPGPYNEQFF. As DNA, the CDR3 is TGTGCCAGCAACCTGGACCCTGGGCCCTACAATGAGCAGTTCTTC.

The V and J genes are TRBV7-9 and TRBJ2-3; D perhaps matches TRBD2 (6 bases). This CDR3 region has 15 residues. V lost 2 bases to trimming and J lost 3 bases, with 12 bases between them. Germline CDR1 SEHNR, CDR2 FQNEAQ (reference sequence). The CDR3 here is CASSLWPSETDTQYF. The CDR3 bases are TGTGCCAGCAGCTTATGGCCTAGCGAAACAGATACGCAGTATTTT.

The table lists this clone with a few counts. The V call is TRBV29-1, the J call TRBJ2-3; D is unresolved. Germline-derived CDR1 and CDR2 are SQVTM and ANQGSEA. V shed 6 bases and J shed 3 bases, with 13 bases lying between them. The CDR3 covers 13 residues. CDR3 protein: CSVTGRVTDTQYF. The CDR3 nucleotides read TGCAGCGTGACCGGTCGGGTGACAGATACGCAGTATTTT.

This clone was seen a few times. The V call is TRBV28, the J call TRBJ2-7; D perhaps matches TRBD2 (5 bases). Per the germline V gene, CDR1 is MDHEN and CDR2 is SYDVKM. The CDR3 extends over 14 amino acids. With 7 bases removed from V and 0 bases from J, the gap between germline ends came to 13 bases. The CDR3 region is CASTGEGGSYEQYF. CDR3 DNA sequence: TGTGCCAGCACCGGTGAAGGAGGCTCCTACGAGCAGTACTTC.

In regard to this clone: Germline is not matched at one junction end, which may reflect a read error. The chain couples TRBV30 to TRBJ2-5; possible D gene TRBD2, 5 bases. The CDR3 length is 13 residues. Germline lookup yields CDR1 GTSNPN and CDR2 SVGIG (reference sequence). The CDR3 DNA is TGTGCCTGGAGTGTTAGGACTCAAGGGACCCAGTACTTC. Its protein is CAWSVRTQGTQYF.

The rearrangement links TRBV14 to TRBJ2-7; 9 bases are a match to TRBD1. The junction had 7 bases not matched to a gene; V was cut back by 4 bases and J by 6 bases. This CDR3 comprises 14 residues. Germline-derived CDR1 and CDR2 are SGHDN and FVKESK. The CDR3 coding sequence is TGTGCCAGCAGCCGTCCCGGGACAGGGACCGAGCAGTACTTC. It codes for CASSRPGTGTEQYF.

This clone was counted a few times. CDR3: CASSFLGQADTQYF. CDR3 nucleotide sequence: TGTGCCAGCAGTTTTCTAGGGCAGGCAGATACGCAGTATTTT. The chain combines TRBV27 with TRBJ2-3; unclear D gene. The V end lost 3 bases, the J end lost 4 bases, and 11 bases lay between the germline ends. Per germline, CDR1 MNHEY and CDR2 SMNVEV (reference sequence). The CDR3 sequence is 14 residues long.

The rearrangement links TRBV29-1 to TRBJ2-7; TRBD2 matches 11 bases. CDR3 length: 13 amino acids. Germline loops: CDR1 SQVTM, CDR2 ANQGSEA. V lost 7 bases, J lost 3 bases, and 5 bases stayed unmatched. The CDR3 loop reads CSAKGLAVYEQYF. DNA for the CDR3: TGCAGCGCCAAGGGACTAGCGGTCTACGAGCAGTACTTC.

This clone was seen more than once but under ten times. CDR3 coding DNA: TGTGCCAGCAGCTTCACTAGCGGGAGGTTCCCGATCTACGAGCAGTACTTC. The encoded protein is CASSFTSGRFPIYEQYF. This rearrangement joins TRBV7-2 to TRBJ2-7, with 12 bases identical to TRBD2. The CDR3 runs 17 residues. Germline lookup yields CDR1 SGHTA and CDR2 FQGNSA. Losses at the gene ends were 3 bases for V and 3 bases for J; bases not matched to a gene: 9. Complete variable domain (other parts from reference TRBV7-2 and TRBJ2-7): GAGVSQSPSNKVTEKGKDVELRCDPISGHTALYWYRQSLGQGLEFLIYFQGNSAPDKSGLPSDRFSAERTGGSVSTLTIQRTQQEDSAVYLCASSFTSGRFPIYEQYFGPGTRLTVT.

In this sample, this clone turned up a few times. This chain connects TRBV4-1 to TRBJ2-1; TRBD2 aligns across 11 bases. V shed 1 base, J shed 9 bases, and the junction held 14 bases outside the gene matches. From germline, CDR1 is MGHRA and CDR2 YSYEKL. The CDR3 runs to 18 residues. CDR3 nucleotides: TGCGCCAGCAGCCAAGGACCCGCTAGCGGGAGGAAATCGGGTGAGCAGTTCTTC. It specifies CASSQGPASGRKSGEQFF.

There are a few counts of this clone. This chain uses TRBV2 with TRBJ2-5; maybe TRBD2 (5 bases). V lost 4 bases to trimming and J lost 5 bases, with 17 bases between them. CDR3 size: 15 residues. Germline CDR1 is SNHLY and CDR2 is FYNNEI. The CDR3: CASSGATSRGETQYF. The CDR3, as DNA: TGTGCCAGCAGTGGGGCGACCTCACGAGGGGAGACCCAGTACTTC.

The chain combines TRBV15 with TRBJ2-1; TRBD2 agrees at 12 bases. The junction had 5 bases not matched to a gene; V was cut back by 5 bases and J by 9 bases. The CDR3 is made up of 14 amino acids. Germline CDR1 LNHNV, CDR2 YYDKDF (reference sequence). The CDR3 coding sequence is TGTGCCACCAGCGAAGGGACTAGCGGGTTTGAGCAGTTCTTC. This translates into CATSEGTSGFEQFF. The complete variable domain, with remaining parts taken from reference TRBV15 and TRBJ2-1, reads DAMVIQNPRYQVTQFGKPVTLSCSQTLNHNVMYWYQQKSSQAPKLLFHYYDKDFNNEADTPDNFQSRRPNTSFCFLDIRSPGLGDTAMYLCATSEGTSGFEQFFGPGTRLTVL.

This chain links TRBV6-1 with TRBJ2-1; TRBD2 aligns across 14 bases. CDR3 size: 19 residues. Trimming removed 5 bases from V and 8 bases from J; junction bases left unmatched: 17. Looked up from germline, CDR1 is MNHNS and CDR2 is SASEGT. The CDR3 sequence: CASSQGRSPGLAGADEQFF. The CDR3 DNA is TGTGCCAGCAGTCAAGGACGGAGCCCGGGACTAGCGGGAGCCGATGAGCAGTTCTTC.

The CDR3 coding sequence is TGTGCCAGCAGCTTACTACAGGTCTCCTACGAGCAGTACTTC. This gives the protein CASSLLQVSYEQYF. The chain links TRBV7-2 to TRBJ2-7, with D perhaps matching TRBD1 (5 bases). Trimming removed 2 bases from V and 0 bases from J, with 8 bases in between. The CDR3 runs to 14 residues. The germline CDR1 and CDR2 sequences are SGHTA and FQGNSA.